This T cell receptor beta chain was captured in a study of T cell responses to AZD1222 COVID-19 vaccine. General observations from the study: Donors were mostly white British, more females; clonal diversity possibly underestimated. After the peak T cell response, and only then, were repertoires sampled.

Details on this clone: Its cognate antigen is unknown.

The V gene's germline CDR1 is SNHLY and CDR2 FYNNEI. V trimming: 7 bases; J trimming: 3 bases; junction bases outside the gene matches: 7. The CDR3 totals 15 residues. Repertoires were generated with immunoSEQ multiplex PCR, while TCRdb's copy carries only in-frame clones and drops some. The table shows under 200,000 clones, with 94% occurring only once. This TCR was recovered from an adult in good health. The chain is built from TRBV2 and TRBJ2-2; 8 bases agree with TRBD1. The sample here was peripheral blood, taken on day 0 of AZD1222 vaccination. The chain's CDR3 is CASNGQGFYTGELFF. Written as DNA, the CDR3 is TGTGCCAGCAACGGACAGGGCTTTTACACCGGGGAGCTGTTTTTT.